The 23 T cell receptor beta chains in this list originate from one sample, sequenced in a study of early T cells in non-severe SARS-CoV-2 infection. MiXCR, applied by TCRdb to the 5' RACE reads, yields one record per CDR3 protein. The sample lists about 58,000 distinct CDR3 sequences; 12% were seen once. Sequenced material: whole blood. The receptor set was obtained from an adult who was a healthcare worker with PCR-confirmed SARS-CoV-2 infection or an uninfected control (not recorded which).

This clonotype was seen ten or more times. This chain joins TRBV20-1 and TRBJ2-7; D remains ambiguous. In germline, CDR1 is DFQATT, CDR2 SNEGSKA (reference sequence). Trimming stripped 5 bases from V and 0 bases from J, with 17 bases between. The CDR3 length is 15 residues. The CDR3 nucleotides are TGCAGTGCTCCTTACCCACCCAGCCGCTCCTACGAGCAGTACTTC. It yields the protein CSAPYPPSRSYEQYF.

This clonotype was counted many times. The chain recombines TRBV12-3 or TRBV12-4 with TRBJ2-2, with TRBD2 as a possible D gene (7 bases). Trimming removed 7 bases from V and 6 bases from J, with 27 bases in between. The CDR3 spans 18 residues. The CDR3 sequence: CASTLGGGSVGPAGELFF. Written as DNA, the CDR3 is TGTGCCAGCACCCTGGGAGGGGGTAGCGTAGGCCCCGCCGGGGAGCTGTTTTTT.

The chain is built from TRBV6-6 and TRBJ2-2; the D is unclear. V gave up 0 bases and J gave up 3 bases, with 11 bases separating them. Per germline, CDR1 MNHNY and CDR2 SVGAGI (reference sequence). CDR3 size: 16 residues. The CDR3 spells CASSYSSGLYTGELFF. CDR3 sequence (DNA): TGTGCCAGCAGTTACTCGAGTGGCTTGTACACCGGGGAGCTGTTTTTT.

The rearrangement links TRBV6-2 or TRBV6-3 to TRBJ2-2, with D tentatively TRBD1 or TRBD2 (5 bases each). In germline, CDR1 is MNHEY, CDR2 SVGEGT. This CDR3 has 14 residues. Trimming stripped 5 bases from V and 6 bases from J, with 13 bases between. The CDR3 protein is CASSPIMGAGELFF. CDR3 DNA sequence: TGTGCCAGCAGTCCCATAATGGGGGCCGGGGAGCTGTTTTTT.

This clonotype came up a few times. DNA of the CDR3: TGTGCCAGCAGCACAGGGGAAGGCACTGAAGCTTTCTTT. Translation: CASSTGEGTEAFF. The chain uses TRBV5-6 and TRBJ1-1; 7 nucleotides match TRBD1. Germline V lookup: CDR1 SGHDT, CDR2 YYEEEE. The V segment lost 4 bases and the J segment 4 bases; nucleotides outside the gene matches: 4. This CDR3 comprises 13 residues.

This sequence joins TRBV12-3 or TRBV12-4 and TRBJ2-3; no reliable D call. The length of the CDR3 is 13 residues. Between the trimmed V and J ends, which lost 8 bases and 4 bases, there was a span of 13 bases. The CDR3 loop is CASSPRNPDTQYF. In DNA, the CDR3 is TGTGCCAGCTCCCCGAGGAACCCAGATACGCAGTATTTT.

Many counts were recorded for this clonotype. The gene calls are TRBV28 and TRBJ1-4, with 9 bases identical to TRBD1. Unmatched junction bases numbered 8, after V lost 7 bases and J lost 8 bases. Per germline, CDR1 MDHEN and CDR2 SYDVKM. The CDR3 has 14 amino acids. This CDR3 is CASTRTGVEEKLFF. CDR3 in DNA: TGTGCCAGCACCAGGACAGGGGTGGAGGAAAAACTGTTTTTT.

This sequence joins TRBV30 and TRBJ1-2; maybe TRBD1 (6 bases). The V end lost 5 bases, the J end lost 4 bases, and 14 bases lay between the germline ends. The CDR3 runs to 13 residues. Germline CDR1 reads GTSNPN; CDR2 reads SVGIG (reference sequence). This CDR3 reads CAWLDSLSYGYTF. The CDR3 nucleotides read TGTGCCTGGCTGGACAGCTTATCCTATGGCTACACCTTC.

This clonotype was counted at least ten times. The chain has TRBV28 and TRBJ2-7, with D maybe TRBD2 (6 bases). From germline, CDR1 is MDHEN and CDR2 SYDVKM. Trimming removed 7 bases from V and 4 bases from J, with 17 bases in between. This CDR3 comprises 14 residues. The CDR3 DNA is TGTGCCAGCACCCTAGAGGGACTTTCTTACGAGCAGTACTTC. Residues: CASTLEGLSYEQYF.

V usage is TRBV20-1 and J usage is TRBJ1-2; D ambiguous. V was pared by 0 bases and J by 4 bases, with 6 bases between. CDR1 is DFQATT, CDR2 SNEGSKA, per germline (reference sequence). The CDR3 totals 12 residues. The CDR3 is CSARDRSYGYTF. The CDR3 region has the DNA TGCAGTGCTAGAGATCGGAGCTATGGCTACACCTTC.

The chain has TRBV29-1 and TRBJ2-1; D not resolved. The CDR3 has 14 amino acids. Between the trimmed V and J ends, which lost 1 base and 2 bases, there was a span of 9 bases. Per germline, CDR1 SQVTM and CDR2 ANQGSEA. The CDR3 DNA is TGCAGCGTTGAAGTGACATTCACCTACAATGAGCAGTTCTTC. Translated: CSVEVTFTYNEQFF.

This clonotype was seen at least ten times. V gene TRBV6-5 combines with J gene TRBJ1-2; 7 nucleotides align to TRBD1. Germline loops: CDR1 MNHEY, CDR2 SVGAGI. V was clipped by 4 bases and J by 6 bases; unmatched bases: 11. The CDR3 totals 15 residues. In nucleotides, the CDR3 is TGTGCCAGCAGTTCCCGACAGGGAACCACAGATGGCTACACCTTC. Translated, it gives CASSSRQGTTDGYTF.

This clonotype has ten or more counts. The V gene is TRBV7-2, the J gene TRBJ2-3; 16 bases are shared with TRBD2. Germline V gives CDR1 SGHTA, CDR2 FQGNSA. This CDR3 is built from 20 residues. V lost 5 bases, J lost 2 bases, and 13 bases stayed unmatched. The DNA of the CDR3 is TGTGCCAGCAGCGCCACCGGGACTAGCGGGGGGGCCTACTACACAGATACGCAGTATTTT. It encodes CASSATGTSGGAYYTDTQYF.

The chain has TRBV7-2 and TRBJ1-2; D is ambiguous. Germline CDR1 reads SGHTA; CDR2 reads FQGNSA. Trimming removed 2 bases from V and 8 bases from J, with 9 bases in between. The CDR3 runs to 12 residues. The CDR3 DNA sequence: TGTGCCAGCAGCTTACTCCCACGAGGCTACACCTTC. The encoded protein is CASSLLPRGYTF. Supplemented by reference TRBV7-2 and TRBJ1-2, the full variable domain reads GAGVSQSPSNKVTEKGKDVELRCDPISGHTALYWYRQSLGQGLEFLIYFQGNSAPDKSGLPSDRFSAERTGGSVSTLTIQRTQQEDSAVYLCASSLLPRGYTFGSGTRLTVV.

This clonotype was counted ten times or more. This chain joins TRBV7-8 and TRBJ1-2; D is perhaps TRBD1 (6 bases). V was shortened by 5 bases and J by 8 bases, with 15 bases between the two germline ends. The CDR3 runs to 13 residues. CDR1 is SGHVS, CDR2 FQNEAQ, per germline. The CDR3 sequence: CASSPLQGRGYTF. The CDR3 DNA reads as TGTGCCAGCAGCCCCCTACAGGGCCGCGGCTACACCTTC.

V usage is TRBV5-6 and J usage is TRBJ2-7; D is ambiguous. V lost 1 base, J lost 4 bases, and 3 bases lay in between. CDR3 size: 11 residues. Germline V gene lookup returns CDR1 SGHDT and CDR2 YYEEEE. CDR3 region: CASSLRYEQYF. CDR3 nucleotides: TGTGCCAGCAGCTTGCGGTACGAGCAGTACTTC.

Ten or more counts support this clonotype. The V call is TRBV20-1, the J call TRBJ2-1, with a tentative D call TRBD1 (6 bases). V was clipped by 0 bases and J by 4 bases, with 13 bases between them. From germline, CDR1 is DFQATT and CDR2 SNEGSKA (reference sequence). This CDR3 contains 15 residues. The chain's CDR3 is CSARDYRATYNEQFF. CDR3 DNA sequence: TGCAGTGCTAGAGATTACAGGGCGACTTACAATGAGCAGTTCTTC.

This clonotype was recorded at least ten times. This sequence joins TRBV20-1 and TRBJ2-4; a weak D match, TRBD2 (6 bases). The CDR3 runs 17 residues. Looked up from germline, CDR1 is DFQATT and CDR2 is SNEGSKA (reference sequence). With 6 bases removed from V and 7 bases from J, the gap between germline ends came to 28 bases. The CDR3 nucleotides read TGCAGTGCCCCAGGGTCCTCCATGGAAACGGGACTTAACATTCAGTACTTC. Its protein product is CSAPGSSMETGLNIQYF.

This clonotype was detected only a few times. The chain recombines TRBV14 with TRBJ2-3; D not certain. The CDR3 is made up of 17 amino acids. V was cut by 4 bases and J by 0 bases, with 17 bases left in between. Germline-derived CDR1 and CDR2 are SGHDN and FVKESK. The CDR3 DNA reads as TGTGCCAGCAGCCTTTACCACGGACGGTTCAGCACAGATACGCAGTATTTT. Translating gives CASSLYHGRFSTDTQYF.

There are a few counts of this clonotype. The chain couples TRBV19 to TRBJ1-2; TRBD1 aligns across 7 bases. Germline assignment: CDR1 LNHDA and CDR2 SQIVND (reference sequence). The length of the CDR3 is 13 residues. V lost 10 bases to trimming and J lost 5 bases; unmatched junction nucleotides: 10. The CDR3 spells CATRPGTDYGYTF. The CDR3 region has the DNA TGTGCCACTAGACCTGGGACAGATTATGGCTACACCTTC.

The chain uses TRBV28 and TRBJ1-1; 7 nucleotides agree with TRBD1. CDR1 is MDHEN and CDR2 is SYDVKM in the germline V gene. The CDR3 is made up of 14 amino acids. The V and J ends lost 3 bases and 4 bases, in that order; junction bases with no gene match: 5. CDR3 sequence reads: CASSFPGGSTEAFF. The CDR3 DNA is TGTGCCAGCAGTTTCCCAGGGGGAAGCACTGAAGCTTTCTTT.

This clonotype came up a few times. The CDR3 region is CSARVAGGTDTQYF. CDR3 sequence (DNA): TGCAGTGCTAGAGTGGCGGGGGGCACAGATACGCAGTATTTT. The chain couples TRBV20-1 to TRBJ2-3; 7 bases align to TRBD2. The V gene's germline CDR1 is DFQATT and CDR2 SNEGSKA (reference sequence). The CDR3 loop spans 14 amino acids. V shed 1 base, J shed 1 base, and the junction held 2 bases outside the gene matches.

The chain couples TRBV7-6 to TRBJ1-1, with a weak D call TRBD1 (6 bases). V was clipped by 4 bases and J by 2 bases, with 11 bases between them. The germline V gene has CDR1 SGHVS and CDR2 FNYEAQ. This CDR3 spans 14 amino acids. CDR3 DNA: TGTGCCAGCAGCTCCGGACAGTCCAACACTGAAGCTTTCTTT. This codes for CASSSGQSNTEAFF.